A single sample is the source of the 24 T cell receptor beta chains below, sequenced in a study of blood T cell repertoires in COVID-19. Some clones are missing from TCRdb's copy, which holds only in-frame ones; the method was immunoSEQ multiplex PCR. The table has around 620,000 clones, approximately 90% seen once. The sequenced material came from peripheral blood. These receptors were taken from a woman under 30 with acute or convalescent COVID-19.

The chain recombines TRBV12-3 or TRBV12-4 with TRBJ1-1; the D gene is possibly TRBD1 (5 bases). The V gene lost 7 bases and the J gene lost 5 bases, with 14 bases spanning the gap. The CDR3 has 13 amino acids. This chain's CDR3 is CASTPGGGTEAFF. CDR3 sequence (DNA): TGTGCCAGCACCCCTGGGGGGGGGACTGAAGCTTTCTTT.

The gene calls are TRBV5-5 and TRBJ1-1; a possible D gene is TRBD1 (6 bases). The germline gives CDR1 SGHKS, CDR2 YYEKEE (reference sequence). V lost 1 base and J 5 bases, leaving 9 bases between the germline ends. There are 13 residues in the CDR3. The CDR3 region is CASSLFQGTEAFF. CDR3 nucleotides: TGTGCCAGCAGCTTGTTCCAGGGGACTGAAGCTTTCTTT.

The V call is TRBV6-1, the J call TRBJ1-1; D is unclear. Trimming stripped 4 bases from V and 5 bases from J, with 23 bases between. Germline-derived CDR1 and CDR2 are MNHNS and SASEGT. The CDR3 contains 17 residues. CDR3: CASSVSIPRARGTEAFF. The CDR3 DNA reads TGTGCCAGCAGTGTTTCTATCCCGAGGGCGCGTGGTACTGAAGCTTTCTTT.

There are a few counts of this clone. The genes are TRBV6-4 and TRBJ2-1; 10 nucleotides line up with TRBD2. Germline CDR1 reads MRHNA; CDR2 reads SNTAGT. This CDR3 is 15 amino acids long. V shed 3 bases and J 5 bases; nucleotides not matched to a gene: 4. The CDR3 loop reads CASSDERGGNNEQFF. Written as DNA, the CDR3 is TGTGCCAGCAGTGATGAGCGGGGGGGCAACAATGAGCAGTTCTTC.

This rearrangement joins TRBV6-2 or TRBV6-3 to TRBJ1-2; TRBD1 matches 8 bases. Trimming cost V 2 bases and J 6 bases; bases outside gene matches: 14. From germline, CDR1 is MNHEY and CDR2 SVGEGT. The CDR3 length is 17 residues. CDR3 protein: CASSYPEIGQGSDGYTF. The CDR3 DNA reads TGTGCCAGCAGTTACCCCGAGATTGGACAGGGAAGCGATGGCTACACCTTC.

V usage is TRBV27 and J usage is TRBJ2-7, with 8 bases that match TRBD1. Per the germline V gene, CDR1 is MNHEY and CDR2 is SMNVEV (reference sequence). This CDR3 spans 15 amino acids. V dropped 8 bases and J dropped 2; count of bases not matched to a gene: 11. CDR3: CASGDRRKVPYEQYF. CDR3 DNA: TGTGCCAGCGGGGACAGGAGAAAGGTGCCCTACGAGCAGTACTTC.

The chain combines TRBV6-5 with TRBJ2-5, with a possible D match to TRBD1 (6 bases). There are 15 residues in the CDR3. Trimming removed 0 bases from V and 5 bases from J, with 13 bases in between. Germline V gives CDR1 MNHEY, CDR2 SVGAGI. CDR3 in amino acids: CASSYSGRGIETQYF. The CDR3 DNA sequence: TGTGCCAGCAGTTACTCGGGCAGGGGTATCGAGACCCAGTACTTC.

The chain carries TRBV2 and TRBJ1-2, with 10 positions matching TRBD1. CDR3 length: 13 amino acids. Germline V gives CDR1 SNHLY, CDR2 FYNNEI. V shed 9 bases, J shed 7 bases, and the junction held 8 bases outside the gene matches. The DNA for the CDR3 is TGTGCCAGACAGGGACAGGGGTCTCTTGGCTACACCTTC. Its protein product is CARQGQGSLGYTF.

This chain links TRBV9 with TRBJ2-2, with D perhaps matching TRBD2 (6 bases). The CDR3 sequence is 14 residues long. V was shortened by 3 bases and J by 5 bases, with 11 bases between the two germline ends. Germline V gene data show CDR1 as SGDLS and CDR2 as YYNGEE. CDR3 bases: TGTGCCAGCAGCGAGGCGGGATCTACCGGGGAGCTGTTTTTT. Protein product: CASSEAGSTGELFF.

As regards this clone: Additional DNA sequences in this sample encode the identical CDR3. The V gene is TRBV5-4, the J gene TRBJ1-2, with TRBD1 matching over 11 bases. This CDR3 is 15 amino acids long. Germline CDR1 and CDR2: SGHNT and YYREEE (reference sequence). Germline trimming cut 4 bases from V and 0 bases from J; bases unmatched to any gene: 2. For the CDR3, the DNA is TGTGCCAGCAGCCTGGGACAGGGGGCTAACTATGGCTACACCTTC. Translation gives CASSLGQGANYGYTF.

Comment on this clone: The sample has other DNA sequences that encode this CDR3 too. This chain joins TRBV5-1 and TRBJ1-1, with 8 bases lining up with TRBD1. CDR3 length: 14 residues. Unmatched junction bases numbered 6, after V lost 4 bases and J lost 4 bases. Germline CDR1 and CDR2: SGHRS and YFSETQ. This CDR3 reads CASSPGQGATEAFF. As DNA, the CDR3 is TGCGCCAGCAGCCCAGGACAGGGTGCCACTGAAGCTTTCTTT.

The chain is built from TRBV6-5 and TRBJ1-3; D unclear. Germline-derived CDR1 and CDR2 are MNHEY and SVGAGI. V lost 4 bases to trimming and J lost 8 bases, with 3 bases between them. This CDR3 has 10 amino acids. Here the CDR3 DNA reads TGTGCCAGCAGTTCTTACACCATATATTTT. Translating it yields CASSSYTIYF.

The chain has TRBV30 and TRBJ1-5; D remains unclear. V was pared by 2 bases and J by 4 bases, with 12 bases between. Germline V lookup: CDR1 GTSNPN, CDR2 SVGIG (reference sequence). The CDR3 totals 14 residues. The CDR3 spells CAWSILGGNQPQHF. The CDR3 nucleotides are TGTGCCTGGAGTATTTTGGGAGGAAATCAGCCCCAGCATTTT. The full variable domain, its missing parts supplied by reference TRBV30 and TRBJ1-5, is SQTIHQWPATLVQPVGSPLSLECTVEGTSNPNLYWYRQAAGRGLQLLFYSVGIGQISSEVPQNLSASRPQDRQFILSSKKLLLSDSGFYLCAWSILGGNQPQHFGDGTRLSIL.

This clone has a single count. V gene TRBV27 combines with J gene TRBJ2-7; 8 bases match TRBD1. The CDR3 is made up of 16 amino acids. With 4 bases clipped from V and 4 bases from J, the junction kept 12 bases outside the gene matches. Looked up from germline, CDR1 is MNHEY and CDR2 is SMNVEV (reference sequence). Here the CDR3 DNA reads TGTGCCAGCAGTTCCCCACCCCAGGGGGCTGGTTACGAGCAGTACTTC. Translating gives CASSSPPQGAGYEQYF.

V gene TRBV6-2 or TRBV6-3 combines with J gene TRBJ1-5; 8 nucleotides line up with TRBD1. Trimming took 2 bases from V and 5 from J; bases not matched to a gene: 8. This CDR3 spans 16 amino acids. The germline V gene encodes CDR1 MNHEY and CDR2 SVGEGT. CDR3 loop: CASSYVYGTGDQPQHF. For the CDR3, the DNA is TGTGCCAGCAGTTACGTTTATGGGACAGGCGATCAGCCCCAGCATTTT.

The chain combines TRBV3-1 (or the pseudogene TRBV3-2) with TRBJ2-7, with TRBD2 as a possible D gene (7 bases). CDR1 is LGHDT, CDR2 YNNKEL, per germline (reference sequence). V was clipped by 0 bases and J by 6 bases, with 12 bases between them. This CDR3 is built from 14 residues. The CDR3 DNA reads TGTGCCAGCAGCCAAGATGGGGGGGCGCGCGAGCAGTACTTC. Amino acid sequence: CASSQDGGAREQYF.

CDR3 sequence: CASSRGEIGDTEAFF. CDR3 in DNA: TGCGCCAGCAGCCGTGGGGAAATCGGGGACACTGAAGCTTTCTTT. J is TRBJ1-1 and V is TRBV5-1; no firm D call. Trimming took off 4 bases at V and 3 bases at J, with 16 bases between the two ends. Germline values: CDR1 SGHRS, CDR2 YFSETQ. The CDR3 totals 15 residues.

The CDR3 reads CASSQDPGSYEQYF. Written as DNA, the CDR3 is TGTGCCAGCAGCCAAGACCCGGGCTCCTACGAGCAGTACTTC. V and J are TRBV3-1 (or the pseudogene TRBV3-2) and TRBJ2-7; unclear D gene. Per the germline V gene, CDR1 is LGHDT and CDR2 is YNNKEL (reference sequence). Trimming removed 0 bases from V and 0 bases from J, with 6 bases in between. The CDR3 length is 14 residues.

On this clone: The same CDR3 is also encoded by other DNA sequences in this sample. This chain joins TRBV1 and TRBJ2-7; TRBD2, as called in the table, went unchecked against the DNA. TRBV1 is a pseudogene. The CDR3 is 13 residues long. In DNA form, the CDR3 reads TGCACCAGCGAGGGACTTCTCTCCTACGAGCAGTACTTC. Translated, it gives CTSEGLLSYEQYF.

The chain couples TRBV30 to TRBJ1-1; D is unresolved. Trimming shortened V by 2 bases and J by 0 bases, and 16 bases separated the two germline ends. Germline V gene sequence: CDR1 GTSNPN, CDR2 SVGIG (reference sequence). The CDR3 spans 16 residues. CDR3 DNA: TGTGCCTGGAGTCCACCTCGGACTGGGATGAACACTGAAGCTTTCTTT. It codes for CAWSPPRTGMNTEAFF.

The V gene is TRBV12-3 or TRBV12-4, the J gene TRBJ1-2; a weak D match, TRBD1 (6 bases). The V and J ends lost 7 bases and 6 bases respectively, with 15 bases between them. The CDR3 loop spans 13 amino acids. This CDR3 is CASTPRGGDGYTF. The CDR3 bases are TGTGCCAGCACCCCTCGGGGGGGCGATGGCTACACCTTC.

The chain's CDR3 is CASRLRGALDGYTF. The CDR3 coding sequence is TGTGCCAGCAGGCTTCGAGGTGCTTTGGATGGCTACACCTTC. The gene calls are TRBV2 and TRBJ1-2; no firm D call. The germline CDR1 and CDR2 sequences are SNHLY and FYNNEI. This CDR3 contains 14 residues. V lost 6 bases to trimming and J lost 6 bases, with 17 bases between them.

Here the CDR3 reads CASSRGRWGFYGYTF. The CDR3 coding sequence is TGTGCCAGTAGTAGGGGCAGGTGGGGATTCTATGGCTACACCTTC. The chain recombines TRBV19 with TRBJ1-2, with D possibly TRBD1 on 5 matching bases. This CDR3 region has 15 residues. Germline V CDR1 and CDR2: LNHDA, SQIVND (reference sequence). V was clipped by 4 bases and J by 4 bases, with 16 bases between them.

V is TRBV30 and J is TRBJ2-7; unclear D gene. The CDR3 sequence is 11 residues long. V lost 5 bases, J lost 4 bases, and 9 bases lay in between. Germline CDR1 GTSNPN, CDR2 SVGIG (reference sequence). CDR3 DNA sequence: TGTGCCTGGGGCGCCAGGTACGAGCAGTACTTC. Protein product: CAWGARYEQYF. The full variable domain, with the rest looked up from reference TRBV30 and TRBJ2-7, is SQTIHQWPATLVQPVGSPLSLECTVEGTSNPNLYWYRQAAGRGLQLLFYSVGIGQISSEVPQNLSASRPQDRQFILSSKKLLLSDSGFYLCAWGARYEQYFGPGTRLTVT.